This T cell receptor (beta chain) comes out of a study of beta chain features in type 1 diabetes. One heparinised blood draw averaging around 0.12 L was given by each donor. General study results and limits: In the patient group, naive, central memory and Treg TCRB repertoires seemed more alike than in the healthy donor group. VDJ junctions from patients with type 1 diabetes contained fewer insertions and more deletions. There was a moderate but significant shortening of TCRB CDR3s in all four CD4+ subsets of Type 1 diabetes patients. Patients and controls would be equally affected if PCR favored shorter templates.

The entirety of the isolated RNA underwent reverse transcription, so expressed TCRB transcripts were sequenced. The assay was immunoSEQ multiplex PCR, and TCRdb's table has in-frame clones only and misses some. This table holds about 660,000 clones, more than 13% found once. CDR3 length: 15 residues. The germline CDR1 and CDR2 sequences are SEHNR and FQNEAQ (reference sequence). This clone appeared a few times. Its specificity is unknown. One end of the junction does not line up with germline, which may come from a read error. The clonotype was recovered from a man between 18 and 35 years old with type 1 diabetes. The chain uses TRBV7-9 and TRBJ2-5, with TRBD1 matching over 8 bases. Sample: naive CD4+ T cells from blood. DNA of the CDR3: TGTGCCAGCAGTTTAGGACAGGGCGTTGCAGAGACCCAGTACTTC. It yields the protein CASSLGQGVAETQYF.